This T cell receptor beta chain was obtained from a study of blood T cell repertoires in COVID-19. Study-level information: Some COVID-19 samples were acute and others convalescent; all came from the United States, Italy and Spain.

The authors' processing: Amplification of reference gene primers was used by the study to estimate nucleated cell counts. Profiling relied on immunoSEQ multiplex PCR, and the TCRdb table lists in-frame clones only, not all of them. The V and J calls and clone size were taken over from that table, and D and trimming were inferred from the DNA. The table records 250,000 to 350,000 clones, almost 90% of them present only once. The germline V gene encodes CDR1 SGHTA and CDR2 FQGTGA. The CDR3 contains 16 residues. V was pared by 5 bases and J by 9 bases, with 14 bases of the junction left unmatched. The rearrangement joins TRBV7-3 to TRBJ2-1; TRBD2 aligns across 9 bases. This receptor was obtained from a woman aged 18-35 years with acute COVID-19. The specimen was PBMCs or T cells enriched from blood (not recorded which). This CDR3 is CASSPGLAGAHSEQFF. In DNA form, the CDR3 reads TGTGCCAGCAGCCCTGGATTAGCGGGAGCTCACAGTGAGCAGTTCTTC. The variable domain in full, with the rest retrieved from reference TRBV7-3 and TRBJ2-1, is GAGVSQTPSNKVTEKGKYVELRCDPISGHTALYWYRQSLGQGPEFLIYFQGTGAADDSGLPNDRFFAVRPEGSVSTLKIQRTERGDSAVYLCASSPGLAGAHSEQFFGPGTRLTVL.